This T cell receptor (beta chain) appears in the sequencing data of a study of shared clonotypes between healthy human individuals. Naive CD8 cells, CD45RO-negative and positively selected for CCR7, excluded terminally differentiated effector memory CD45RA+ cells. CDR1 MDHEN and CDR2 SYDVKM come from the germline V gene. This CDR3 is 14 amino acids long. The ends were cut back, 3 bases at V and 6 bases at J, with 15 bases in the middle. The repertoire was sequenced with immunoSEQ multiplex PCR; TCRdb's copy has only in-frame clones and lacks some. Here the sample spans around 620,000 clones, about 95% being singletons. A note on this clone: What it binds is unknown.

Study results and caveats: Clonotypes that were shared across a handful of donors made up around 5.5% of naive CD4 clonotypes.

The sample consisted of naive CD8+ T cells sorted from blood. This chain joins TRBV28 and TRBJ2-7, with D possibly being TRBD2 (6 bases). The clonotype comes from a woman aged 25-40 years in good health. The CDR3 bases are TGTGCCAGCAGTTTTGGCGGGGCCCCCTCCGAGCAGTACTTC. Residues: CASSFGGAPSEQYF.